This T cell receptor beta chain was recovered during a study of CD8 T cells in ankylosing spondylitis. This clonotype was seen a few times. Its antigen is currently unknown. A quantitative 5'-RACE method, one with molecular barcodes, was used to make TCR beta libraries. MiXCR was run by TCRdb on the 5' RACE reads, yielding one entry per CDR3 protein. The sample carries approximately 500,000 distinct CDR3 sequences, approximately 11% recorded once. Findings of the study overall: Clones tied to disease were said to be significantly enriched in matched ankylosing spondylitis synovial fluid. Characteristic, it appeared, of ankylosing spondylitis blood was a TCR beta motif of 7 or 8 highly homologous variants.

This CDR3 has 16 amino acids. Germline assignment: CDR1 MRHNA and CDR2 SNTAGT. Trimming at V came to 0 bases and at J to 4 bases, leaving 4 bases not matched to a gene. This receptor was taken from a male donor with ankylosing spondylitis. V usage is TRBV6-4 and J usage is TRBJ2-1, with TRBD2 matching 9 bases. The sample comprised blood, either unsorted or a sorted T cell fraction (not recorded which). The CDR3 bases are TGTGCCAGCAGTGACTCTAGCGGGAGCGGGTACAATGAGCAGTTCTTC. Translation: CASSDSSGSGYNEQFF.